A single sample gave rise to the 9 T cell receptor beta chains below, sequenced in a study of blood T cell repertoires in COVID-19 (dated by TCRdb to 2020 to 2022). Libraries were constructed by the immunoSEQ multiplex PCR assay. The source is immuneACCESS, and TCRdb retained only in-frame sequences with V and J called. Part of the clones is not carried over; for the studies checked, unresolved V genes explain less than half of this, and the remainder is unexplained. For this sample there are under 450,000 clones; roughly 90% appear just once. 2.5% to 3% of the sample is in the top ten clones. Sequencing input: PBMCs or T cells enriched from blood (not recorded which). These receptors were obtained from a woman aged 25-40 years who had recovered from COVID-19.

This rearrangement joins TRBV19 to TRBJ2-7, with 10 bases identical to TRBD2. V dropped 8 bases and J dropped 7; count of bases not matched to a gene: 14. This CDR3 region has 15 residues. The germline CDR1 and CDR2 sequences are LNHDA and SQIVND (reference sequence). The CDR3 nucleotides read TGTGCCAGTGGGGCAGTCGCTAGCGGGAGTCGGGAGCAGTACTTC. Encoded protein: CASGAVASGSREQYF.

V usage is TRBV20-1 and J usage is TRBJ2-7, with 12 bases aligning to TRBD2. V lost 3 bases, J lost 6 bases, and 6 bases stayed unmatched. Per the germline V gene, CDR1 is DFQATT and CDR2 is SNEGSKA (reference sequence). CDR3 length: 14 residues. The chain's CDR3 is CSASLGLAGFEQYF. The CDR3 bases are TGCAGTGCTAGTCTTGGACTAGCGGGATTCGAGCAGTACTTC.

The rearrangement joins TRBV6-5 to TRBJ1-3, with TRBD1 matching over 9 bases. Trimming at V came to 5 bases and at J to 7 bases, leaving 9 bases not matched to a gene. Germline-derived CDR1 and CDR2 are MNHEY and SVGAGI. This CDR3 is built from 15 residues. CDR3 sequence: CASSPGDRVLNTIYF. The CDR3 DNA reads as TGTGCCAGCAGTCCCGGGGACAGGGTTCTTAACACCATATATTTT.

V and J are TRBV9 and TRBJ1-2; D ambiguous. Trimming stripped 0 bases from V and 2 bases from J, with 8 bases between. The CDR3 sequence is 14 residues long. Germline CDR1 and CDR2: SGDLS and YYNGEE. CDR3: CASSVAGTNYGYTF. The CDR3 DNA is TGTGCCAGCAGCGTAGCTGGCACGAACTATGGCTACACCTTC.

This clone was detected only a few times. The chain couples TRBV21-1 to TRBJ2-2; the table's D call, TRBD2, was not checked against the DNA. TRBV21-1 corresponds to a pseudogene. The CDR3 is 15 residues long. CDR3 residues: CASSKRDGGNGELFF. For the CDR3, the DNA is TGTGCCAGCAGCAAAAGGGACGGGGGGAACGGGGAGCTGTTTTTT.

The rearrangement joins TRBV3-1 (or the pseudogene TRBV3-2) to TRBJ2-7; D is unresolved. The ends were cut back, 0 bases at V and 1 base at J, with 13 bases in the middle. The CDR3 runs to 16 residues. Germline assignment: CDR1 LGHDT and CDR2 YNNKEL (reference sequence). The CDR3 sequence is CASSQEGRQLSYEQYF. CDR3 in DNA: TGTGCCAGCAGCCAAGAAGGCAGGCAGCTATCCTACGAGCAGTACTTC.

V gene TRBV2 combines with J gene TRBJ2-7, with TRBD1 matching 9 bases. The CDR3 runs 15 residues. Germline assignment: CDR1 SNHLY and CDR2 FYNNEI. With V trimmed by 3 bases and J by 7 bases, 10 bases remained unmatched. DNA of the CDR3: TGTGCCAGCAGTGATCAGGTTACAGGGGGCATGGAGCAGTACTTC. This translates into CASSDQVTGGMEQYF.

The chain couples TRBV18 to TRBJ2-1; D might be TRBD1 (5 bases). In germline, CDR1 is KGHSH, CDR2 LQKENI. Trimming stripped 2 bases from V and 8 bases from J, with 7 bases between. The CDR3 is 12 residues long. Written as DNA, the CDR3 is TGTGCCAGCTCACCATGGGGCGATGAGCAGTTCTTC. As protein: CASSPWGDEQFF.

This clone was recorded only once. The chain has TRBV9 and TRBJ1-4; 7 bases agree with TRBD1. There are 16 residues in the CDR3. Unmatched junction bases numbered 9, after V lost 3 bases and J lost 4 bases. CDR1 and CDR2 (germline): SGDLS, YYNGEE. The CDR3 sequence is CASSAYGQVVNEKLFF. CDR3 coding DNA: TGTGCCAGCAGCGCCTATGGACAGGTTGTTAATGAAAAACTGTTTTTT.